One and the same sample provided the 2 T cell receptor beta chains below, sequenced in a study of T cells after yellow fever vaccination. TCRdb called the 5' RACE reads again in MiXCR, with one record for every CDR3 protein. The repertoire holds about 220,000 distinct CDR3 sequences, with over 6.5% as singletons. Sample: CD4+ T cells sorted from PBMCs, taken on the day of the yellow fever booster vaccination. These receptors originate from a man under 40 who received the YFV17D yellow fever vaccine.

This clonotype was detected many times. The chain uses TRBV5-1 and TRBJ2-3, with 9 bases that match TRBD1. The CDR3 has 15 residues. Germline V gene lookup returns CDR1 SGHRS and CDR2 YFSETQ. V was pared by 4 bases and J by 0 bases, with 3 bases of the junction left unmatched. The CDR3 here is CASSKDRGSTDTQYF. Here the CDR3 DNA reads TGCGCCAGCAGCAAAGACAGGGGGAGCACAGATACGCAGTATTTT.

This clonotype was seen ten or more times. The rearrangement links TRBV4-3 to TRBJ2-3, with D tentatively TRBD1 or TRBD2 (5 bases each). Trimming took off 2 bases at V and 6 bases at J, with 18 bases between the two ends. Germline CDR1 and CDR2: LGHNA and YSLEER. This CDR3 comprises 16 residues. The CDR3 loop is CASSQSGQLHGDTQYF. The DNA of the CDR3 is TGCGCCAGCAGCCAATCGGGGCAGCTTCACGGGGATACGCAGTATTTT.